This TCR beta chain derives from a study of cytomegalovirus exposure and HLA in healthy donors. Study-wide results and caveats: The study put some 150 TCR beta chains on its list as cytomegalovirus-associated. There were a few CMV-associated chains whose specificity for CMV antigens was confirmed in vitro.

TCRdb's copy holds only in-frame clones and misses some; the assay was immunoSEQ multiplex PCR. The sample includes around 350,000 clones, 75% to 90% of them seen just once. Germline CDR1 and CDR2: SGHVS and FQNEAQ. V lost 10 bases, J lost 0 bases, and 20 bases lay in between. This CDR3 has 16 amino acids. As for this clone: What it binds is unknown.

The sequenced sample consisted of PBMCs. The chain has TRBV7-8 and TRBJ2-3; tentative D call: TRBD2 (6 bases). The receptor's source is a woman between 18 and 29 years old in good health and CMV-seronegative. CDR3 in amino acids: CATASGRRGSTDTQYF. In DNA, the CDR3 is TGTGCCACCGCTTCGGGACGTCGGGGGAGCACAGATACGCAGTATTTT.